This TCR beta chain was documented in a study of blood T cell repertoires in COVID-19. Study overall: Researchers got acute and convalescent COVID-19 samples from the United States, Italy and Spain.

Cohort placement rested on clinical history that participants reported themselves. The assay was immunoSEQ multiplex PCR, and TCRdb's table has in-frame clones only and misses some. The repertoire holds about 180,000 clones, with roughly 89% as singletons. CDR1 is SEHNR and CDR2 is FQNEAQ in the germline V gene (reference sequence). V lost 5 bases to trimming and J lost 7 bases; unmatched junction nucleotides: 4. The CDR3 is 12 amino acids. The V gene is TRBV7-9, the J gene TRBJ2-7, with 8 bases lining up with TRBD1. The clonotype comes from a woman in her forties with acute COVID-19. The source material was PBMCs or T cells enriched from blood (not recorded which). CDR3 in DNA: TGTGCCAGCAGCCCACACAGGGGGGAGCAGTACTTC. Translation gives CASSPHRGEQYF.